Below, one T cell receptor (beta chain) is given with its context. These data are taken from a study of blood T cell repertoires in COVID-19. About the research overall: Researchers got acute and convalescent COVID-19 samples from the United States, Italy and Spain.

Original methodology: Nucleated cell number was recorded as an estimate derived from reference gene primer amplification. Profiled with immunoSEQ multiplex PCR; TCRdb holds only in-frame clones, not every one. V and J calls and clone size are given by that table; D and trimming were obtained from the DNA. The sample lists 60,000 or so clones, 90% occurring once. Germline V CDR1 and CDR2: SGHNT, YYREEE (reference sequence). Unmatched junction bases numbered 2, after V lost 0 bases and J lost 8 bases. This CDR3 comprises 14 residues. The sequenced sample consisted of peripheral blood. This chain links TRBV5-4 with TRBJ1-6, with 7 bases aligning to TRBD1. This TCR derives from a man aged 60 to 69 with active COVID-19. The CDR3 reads CASSLGTGDSPLHF. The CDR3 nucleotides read TGTGCCAGCAGCTTGGGAACAGGGGATTCACCCCTCCACTTT.